This T cell receptor (beta chain) was sequenced for a study of OX40 agonist ivuxolimab in advanced cancers. Regarding the complete study: Ivuxolimab was an agonistic, fully human IgG2 monoclonal antibody directed against OX40 (CD134), a costimulatory receptor. The paper reports the monotherapy dose-escalation portion (N of about 50 patients) of the phase I ivuxolimab trial. Peripheral TCRbeta sequencing was intended to test whether TCR sequence diversity was altered and clonal T-cell expansion was caused by ivuxolimab. Prior anti-PD-1, anti-PD-L1 or anti-CTLA-4 therapy was permitted, and checkpoint inhibitors had been received by more than 35% of dose-escalation patients. Of the 50 or so patients in dose escalation, some 20 had hepatocellular carcinoma, some 15 had melanoma, 9 had renal cell carcinoma and 9 had head and neck cancer. Intravenous ivuxolimab was administered to patients every 2 weeks at six dose levels: 0.01, 0.1, 0.3, 1.5, 3 and 10 mg/kg. In the dose-escalation cohort, 65% to 90% of patients were male, and the mean age was approximately 60 years, with a range of roughly 20 to 79. Partial responses were achieved by three dose-escalation patients, of whom one had hepatocellular carcinoma and two had cutaneous melanoma. General findings and caveats noted by the study authors: After ivuxolimab, expanded clones were on average more numerous among CD8+ T cells than among CD4+ T cells. Clonal expansion of both CD4+ and CD8+ blood T cells was observed from baseline to week 6 at doses 0.1 to 3.0 mg/kg. Antigen specificity was not determined for the clonally expanded peripheral T cells. Low levels of normalized T-cell clonal expansion were also seen in some patients who did not respond. Partial responders in the 0.1-3.0 mg/kg groups had among the lowest normalized peripheral clonal expansion, especially among CD8+ T cells.

Concerning this clone itself: Its recognized antigen is unknown. No clone much larger than this one lies a single base away; base qualities are absent.

As encoded in the germline V gene, CDR1 is KGHSH while CDR2 is LQKENI. The V end loses 0 bases and the J end loses 3 bases, and a stretch of 7 bases separates them. The CDR3, cysteine through phenylalanine, is 14 amino acids long. The kept DNA is CDR3 alone, 42 bases in frame from the first base. To sequence the TCRbeta CDR3 region, genomic DNA was isolated from the sorted cells. The immunoSEQ Assay was used for sequencing of TCRbeta CDR3 regions. Not all clones reach the TCRdb copy of this immuneACCESS table, which keeps in-frame sequences only. Checked studies attribute under half of the gap to unresolved V genes and leave the rest unexplained. The sample table shows some 73,000 clones, and 65% to 90% are seen once. The top ten hold roughly 0.75% of the sample. The trial excluded patients who had a history of autoimmune disease or who were on systemic immunosuppression. In every dose cohort, peripheral blood was drawn for TCR sequencing at baseline, cycle 4 day 1, and cycle 7 day 1. Samples were obtained from an open-label, multicenter, first-in-human phase I dose-escalation trial of ivuxolimab. Adults with locally advanced or metastatic melanoma, renal cell, hepatocellular, or head and neck squamous cell carcinoma were enrolled in the trial. Before TCR sequencing, CD4+ and CD8+ T cells were separately sorted from peripheral blood.

The starting material was CD4+ or CD8+ T cells sorted from blood, obtained in a trial of the OX40 agonist ivuxolimab. The rearrangement joined TRBV18 to TRBJ2-3; the D segment may tentatively be TRBD1 or TRBD2, each giving 5 matched bases. The sequence was collected from an adult with an advanced solid tumor such as melanoma, head and neck, liver or kidney cancer. CDR3 reads: CASSPPGVTDTQYF. The DNA sequence follows: TGTGCCAGCTCACCACCGGGGGTAACAGATACGCAGTATTTT.